This T cell receptor beta chain was captured in a study of blood T cell repertoires in COVID-19. About the research overall: From the United States, Italy and Spain came samples of acute and convalescent COVID-19. PBMCs, B-cell-depleted T cells, or T cells provided the cDNA or gDNA that made up the material.

Trimming removed 0 bases at V and 4 bases at J, with 10 bases between. The CDR3 is 15 amino acids. Germline V gene sequence: CDR1 SGHKS, CDR2 YYEKEE (reference sequence). In the authors' methods: How many nucleated cells were present was estimated from reference gene primer amplification. The protocol was immunoSEQ multiplex PCR, while the TCRdb copy is restricted to in-frame clones and leaves out a portion. The V and J calls and clone size were taken over from that table, and D and trimming were inferred from the DNA. The data show approximately 190,000 clones, roughly 80% seen once. The receptor comes from a woman aged 25 to 45 with acute or convalescent COVID-19. The chain links TRBV5-5 to TRBJ2-2; D may be TRBD2 (6 bases). Sequencing was performed on peripheral blood. CDR3 sequence (DNA): TGTGCCAGCAGCTTGGAGGCTAGCGTCACCGGGGAGCTGTTTTTT. This gives the protein CASSLEASVTGELFF.